This T cell receptor beta chain derives from a study of T cell responses to AZD1222 COVID-19 vaccine. Comments on this clone: Its antigen is not identified.

The assay was immunoSEQ multiplex PCR, and TCRdb's table has in-frame clones only and misses some. Found here are some 100,000 clones, roughly 90% of them singletons; the top ten hold approximately 15%. General study findings and limits: Rises in breadth and depth of Spike-specific TCRs came after two AZD1222 doses. Possibly, clonal diversity was underestimated; donors were largely white British and included more females.

This CDR3 spans 15 amino acids. Trimming removed 2 bases from V and 5 bases from J; junction bases left unmatched: 5. CDR1 and CDR2 (germline): SNHLY, FYNNEI. The rearrangement joins TRBV2 to TRBJ1-5; 8 bases map to TRBD1. The sequences come from peripheral blood, collected on day 0 of AZD1222 vaccination. The clonotype comes from an adult in good health. The CDR3 reads CASSERTGWDQPQHF. Written as DNA, the CDR3 is TGTGCCAGCAGTGAAAGGACAGGGTGGGATCAGCCCCAGCATTTT.